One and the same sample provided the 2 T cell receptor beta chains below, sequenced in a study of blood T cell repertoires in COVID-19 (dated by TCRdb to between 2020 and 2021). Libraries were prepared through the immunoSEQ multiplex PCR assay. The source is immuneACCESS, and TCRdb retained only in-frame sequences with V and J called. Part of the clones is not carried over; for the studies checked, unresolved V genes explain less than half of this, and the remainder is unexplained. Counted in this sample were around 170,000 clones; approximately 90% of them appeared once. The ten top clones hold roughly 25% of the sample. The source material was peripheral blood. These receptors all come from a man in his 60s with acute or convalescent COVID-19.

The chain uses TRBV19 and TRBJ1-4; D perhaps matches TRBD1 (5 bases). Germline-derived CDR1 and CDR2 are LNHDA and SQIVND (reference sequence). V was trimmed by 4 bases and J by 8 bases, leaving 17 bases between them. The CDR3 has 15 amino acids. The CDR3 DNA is TGTGCCAGTAGTAGCCGGGGGTCAGATTGGGAAAAACTGTTTTTT. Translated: CASSSRGSDWEKLFF.

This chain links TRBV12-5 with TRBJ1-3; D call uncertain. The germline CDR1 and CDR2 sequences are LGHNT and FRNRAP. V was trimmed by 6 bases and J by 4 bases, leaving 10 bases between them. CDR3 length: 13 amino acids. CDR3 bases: TGTGCTAGTGGATCCCTAGCCGGAAACACCATATATTTT. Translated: CASGSLAGNTIYF.